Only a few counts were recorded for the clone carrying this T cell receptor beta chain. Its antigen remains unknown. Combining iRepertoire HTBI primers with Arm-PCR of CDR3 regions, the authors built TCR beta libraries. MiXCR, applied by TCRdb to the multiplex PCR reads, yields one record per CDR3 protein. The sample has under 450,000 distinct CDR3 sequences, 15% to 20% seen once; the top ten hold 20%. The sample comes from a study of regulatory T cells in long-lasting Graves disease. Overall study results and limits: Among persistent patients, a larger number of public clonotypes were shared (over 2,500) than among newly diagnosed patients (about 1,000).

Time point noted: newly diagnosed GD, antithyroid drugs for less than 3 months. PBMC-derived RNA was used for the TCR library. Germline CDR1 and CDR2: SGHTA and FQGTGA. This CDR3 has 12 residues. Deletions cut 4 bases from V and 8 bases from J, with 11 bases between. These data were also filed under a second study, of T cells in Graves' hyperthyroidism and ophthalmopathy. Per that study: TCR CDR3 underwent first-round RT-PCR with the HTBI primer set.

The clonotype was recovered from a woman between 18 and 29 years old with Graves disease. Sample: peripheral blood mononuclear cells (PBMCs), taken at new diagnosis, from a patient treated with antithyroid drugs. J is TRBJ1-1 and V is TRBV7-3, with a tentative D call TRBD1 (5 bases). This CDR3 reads CASSSPGREAFF. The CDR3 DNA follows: TGTGCCAGCAGCTCCCCGGGACGAGAAGCTTTCTTT.